These 25 T cell receptor beta chains originate from one sample sequenced in a study of blood T cell repertoires in COVID-19. TCRdb's copy holds only in-frame clones and misses some; the assay was immunoSEQ multiplex PCR. The sample has around 100,000 clones, about 85% seen once. The sample comprised peripheral blood. The receptors come from a woman in her 70s with active or convalescent COVID-19.

The chain has TRBV3-1 (or the pseudogene TRBV3-2) and TRBJ2-7; 12 positions match TRBD2. V shed 5 bases and J 4 bases; nucleotides not matched to a gene: 9. Germline V CDR1 and CDR2: LGHDT, YNNKEL (reference sequence). The CDR3 has 16 residues. The CDR3 sequence is CASSSRTSGASYEQYF. CDR3 DNA sequence: TGTGCCAGCAGCTCCCGGACTAGCGGGGCCTCTTACGAGCAGTACTTC.

V and J are TRBV28 and TRBJ2-3; 8 bases map to TRBD2. The ends lost 5 bases at V and 2 bases at J; junction bases unmatched: 12. CDR1 MDHEN and CDR2 SYDVKM come from the germline V gene. The CDR3 is made up of 17 amino acids. CDR3 sequence: CASSRNVAGSDTDTQYF. Written as DNA, the CDR3 is TGTGCCAGCAGTAGAAACGTAGCGGGGTCGGACACAGATACGCAGTATTTT. The complete variable domain, with remaining parts taken from reference TRBV28 and TRBJ2-3, reads DVKVTQSSRYLVKRTGEKVFLECVQDMDHENMFWYRQDPGLGLRLIYFSYDVKMKEKGDIPEGYSVSREKKERFSLILESASTNQTSMYLCASSRNVAGSDTDTQYFGPGTRLTVL.

This chain uses TRBV5-4 with TRBJ2-7; 7 bases are shared with TRBD1. This CDR3 has 15 residues. The germline V gene has CDR1 SGHNT and CDR2 YYREEE (reference sequence). V dropped 1 base and J dropped 3; count of bases not matched to a gene: 7. As DNA, the CDR3 is TGTGCCAGCAGCTTGCGCGAGGGGGCCAACTACGAGCAGTACTTC. This sequence encodes CASSLREGANYEQYF.

This chain connects TRBV24-1 to TRBJ2-5, with D possibly being TRBD2 (5 bases). CDR1 and CDR2 from the germline V gene are KGHDR and SFDVKD. Trimming took 4 bases from V and 3 from J, leaving 14 bases between them. The CDR3 totals 15 residues. DNA for the CDR3: TGTGCCACCAGTGACGCGACGAGGGCAGAAGAGACCCAGTACTTC. Its protein product is CATSDATRAEETQYF.

This clone was detected once. The V call is TRBV15, the J call TRBJ2-3; D may be TRBD1 (6 bases). V lost 0 bases and J lost 3, with 13 bases in between. CDR1 is LNHNV and CDR2 is YYDKDF in the germline V gene (reference sequence). The CDR3 consists of 16 residues. CDR3 protein: CATSRDGTRRTDTQYF. The CDR3 DNA follows: TGTGCCACCAGCAGAGATGGGACAAGGAGGACAGATACGCAGTATTTT.

This rearrangement joins TRBV5-1 to TRBJ2-7; TRBD2 matches 13 bases. V lost 1 base to trimming and J lost 6 bases; unmatched junction nucleotides: 7. Germline loops: CDR1 SGHRS, CDR2 YFSETQ. The CDR3 consists of 16 residues. The CDR3 nucleotides are TGCGCCAGCAGCTTGATGGGGACTAGCGGGAATAGCGAGCAGTACTTC. Its protein is CASSLMGTSGNSEQYF.

J is TRBJ2-7 and V is TRBV14, with D perhaps matching TRBD1 (6 bases). CDR1 SGHDN and CDR2 FVKESK come from the germline V gene. This CDR3 is 15 amino acids long. Trimming cost V 3 bases and J 1 base, with 13 bases left between them. The CDR3 nucleotides read TGTGCCAGCAGCCACAAGGGACACCTTTCCTACGAGCAGTACTTC. Its protein product is CASSHKGHLSYEQYF.

The CDR3 reads CASSSVAGAPGTQYF. DNA of the CDR3: TGTGCCAGCAGCTCAGTAGCGGGGGCCCCCGGTACGCAGTATTTT. The J gene is TRBJ2-3, the V gene TRBV7-2; TRBD2 agrees at 9 bases. J gave up 8 bases and V 4 bases, and 10 bases lay outside the gene matches. The CDR3 is 15 residues long. CDR1 SGHTA and CDR2 FQGNSA come from the germline V gene.

V gene TRBV2 combines with J gene TRBJ2-2; TRBD1 might be the D (6 bases). Trimming took 7 bases from V and 1 from J, leaving 13 bases between them. Germline CDR1 is SNHLY and CDR2 is FYNNEI. This CDR3 spans 15 amino acids. Written as DNA, the CDR3 is TGTGCCAGCACCGGCAGGGGATTGAACACCGGGGAGCTGTTTTTT. This codes for CASTGRGLNTGELFF. Variable domain in full (rest from reference TRBV2 and TRBJ2-2): EPEVTQTPSHQVTQMGQEVILRCVPISNHLYFYWYRQILGQKVEFLVSFYNNEISEKSEIFDDQFSVERPDGSNFTLKIRSTKLEDSAMYFCASTGRGLNTGELFFGEGSRLTVL.

V gene TRBV7-9 combines with J gene TRBJ2-7, with D possibly matching TRBD1 (6 bases). Germline CDR1 SEHNR, CDR2 FQNEAQ (reference sequence). The CDR3 length is 13 residues. V lost 1 base to trimming and J lost 5 bases, with 9 bases between them. Here the CDR3 DNA reads TGTGCCAGCAGCTTAGAGACAGGTGACGAGCAGTACTTC. It is translated as CASSLETGDEQYF.

The CDR3 nucleotides read TGTGCCAGCAGTTCCGGCTATGGCTACACCTTC. It translates to CASSSGYGYTF. The chain couples TRBV28 to TRBJ1-2; no clear D. Germline values: CDR1 MDHEN, CDR2 SYDVKM. The CDR3 has 11 amino acids. V was cut by 4 bases and J by 4 bases, with 4 bases left in between.

The genes are TRBV28 and TRBJ2-2, with D maybe TRBD2 (5 bases). The CDR3 contains 15 residues. Deletions cut 5 bases from V and 5 bases from J, with 15 bases between. CDR1 and CDR2 (germline): MDHEN, SYDVKM. CDR3 in amino acids: CASSPGIRRTGELFF. The DNA of the CDR3 is TGTGCCAGCAGTCCCGGGATTCGGAGGACCGGGGAGCTGTTTTTT. Full variable domain (missing parts from reference TRBV28 and TRBJ2-2): DVKVTQSSRYLVKRTGEKVFLECVQDMDHENMFWYRQDPGLGLRLIYFSYDVKMKEKGDIPEGYSVSREKKERFSLILESASTNQTSMYLCASSPGIRRTGELFFGEGSRLTVL.

V usage is TRBV9 and J usage is TRBJ1-2, with D unclear. The CDR3 contains 14 residues. V lost 4 bases to trimming and J lost 0 bases, with 10 bases between them. The germline gives CDR1 SGDLS, CDR2 YYNGEE. The CDR3 sequence: CASSLTSANYGYTF. In DNA form, the CDR3 reads TGTGCCAGCAGCCTCACGTCGGCTAACTATGGCTACACCTTC.

The chain recombines TRBV12-3 or TRBV12-4 with TRBJ2-2, with D tentatively TRBD2 (5 bases). This CDR3 comprises 13 residues. V was trimmed by 3 bases and J by 7 bases, leaving 9 bases between them. CDR3 nucleotide sequence: TGTGCCAGCAGTTTTCGGGGTGACGGGGAGCTGTTTTTT. This codes for CASSFRGDGELFF.

This rearrangement joins TRBV2 to TRBJ1-3; D is unclear. Germline V gene lookup returns CDR1 SNHLY and CDR2 FYNNEI. V lost 3 bases and J lost 7, with 13 bases in between. CDR3 length equals 14 residues. The CDR3 nucleotides read TGTGCCAGCAGTGATTTCAGGTCCAGGAACACCATATATTTT. Translated: CASSDFRSRNTIYF.

V usage is TRBV5-1 and J usage is TRBJ2-2; the match to TRBD1 covers 12 bases. J gave up 4 bases and V 5 bases, and 9 bases lay outside the gene matches. This CDR3 region has 17 residues. Germline V gene data show CDR1 as SGHRS and CDR2 as YFSETQ. The DNA of the CDR3 is TGCGCCAGCAGGAGGGACAGGGGGCCTCGCGGCACCGGGGAGCTGTTTTTT. Encoded protein: CASRRDRGPRGTGELFF.

The table lists this clone with a count of one. The chain couples TRBV24-1 to TRBJ2-5, with 14 bases matching TRBD2. The V and J ends lost 4 bases and 4 bases, in that order; junction bases with no gene match: 7. The CDR3 is made up of 17 amino acids. Germline assignment: CDR1 KGHDR and CDR2 SFDVKD. CDR3 in amino acids: CATSDGTSGSSGETQYF. DNA for the CDR3: TGTGCCACCAGTGACGGGACTAGCGGGAGTTCTGGAGAGACCCAGTACTTC.

This chain uses TRBV30 with TRBJ1-3; a weak D match, TRBD1 (5 bases). V dropped 4 bases and J dropped 0 bases, with 13 bases sitting between them. This CDR3 spans 15 amino acids. Germline loops: CDR1 GTSNPN, CDR2 SVGIG (reference sequence). CDR3 in DNA: TGTGCCTGGACTCGGGACTTCTACTCTGGAAACACCATATATTTT. Translated: CAWTRDFYSGNTIYF. The full variable domain, completed using reference TRBV30 and TRBJ1-3, is SQTIHQWPATLVQPVGSPLSLECTVEGTSNPNLYWYRQAAGRGLQLLFYSVGIGQISSEVPQNLSASRPQDRQFILSSKKLLLSDSGFYLCAWTRDFYSGNTIYFGEGSWLTVV.

V usage is TRBV19 and J usage is TRBJ1-2, with D perhaps TRBD1 (6 bases). Germline assignment: CDR1 LNHDA and CDR2 SQIVND (reference sequence). CDR3 length equals 15 residues. Trimming removed 2 bases from V and 11 bases from J, with 21 bases in between. CDR3 sequence: CASSISGRQVRGYTF. Here the CDR3 DNA reads TGTGCCAGTAGTATAAGCGGTCGACAGGTCAGGGGATACACCTTC.

This rearrangement joins TRBV18 to TRBJ2-1; D is possibly TRBD1 (6 bases). V was clipped by 3 bases and J by 4 bases, with 10 bases between them. CDR1 and CDR2 from the germline V gene are KGHSH and LQKENI. The CDR3 spans 14 residues. CDR3 DNA sequence: TGTGCCAGCTCACCGCAGGACAGTTACAATGAGCAGTTCTTC. It encodes CASSPQDSYNEQFF.

The V gene is TRBV7-2, the J gene TRBJ2-1, with TRBD1 identical over 7 bases. CDR3 length: 16 residues. Germline V gene data show CDR1 as SGHTA and CDR2 as FQGNSA. V lost 5 bases and J lost 8; bases outside the gene matches: 15. In nucleotides, the CDR3 is TGTGCCAGCAGCCCGGACAGGACCCGGGGTAACCATGAGCAGTTCTTC. It specifies CASSPDRTRGNHEQFF.

V is TRBV5-1 and J is TRBJ1-1, with a weak D call TRBD1 (5 bases). The germline CDR1 and CDR2 sequences are SGHRS and YFSETQ. Deletions cut 2 bases from V and 5 bases from J, with 10 bases between. The CDR3 length is 13 residues. CDR3 loop: CASSFEEGTEAFF. The DNA for the CDR3 is TGCGCCAGCAGCTTCGAGGAGGGGACTGAAGCTTTCTTT.

The chain is built from TRBV6-5 and TRBJ2-5; D ambiguous. The CDR3 loop spans 13 amino acids. Per germline, CDR1 MNHEY and CDR2 SVGAGI. V gave up 2 bases and J gave up 2 bases, with 6 bases separating them. The CDR3 region is CASSYRVQETQYF. The CDR3, as DNA: TGTGCCAGCAGTTACCGGGTTCAAGAGACCCAGTACTTC.

This clone was recorded a few times. V usage is TRBV6-2 or TRBV6-3 and J usage is TRBJ2-3, with TRBD2 matching 8 bases. CDR1 is MNHEY, CDR2 SVGEGT, per germline. V was clipped by 5 bases and J by 1 base; unmatched bases: 11. The CDR3 consists of 17 residues. The CDR3 spells CASSGYLTSAGTDTQYF. For the CDR3, the DNA is TGTGCCAGCAGTGGATACCTGACTAGCGCGGGCACAGATACGCAGTATTTT.

The chain is built from TRBV7-2 and TRBJ2-3; a weak D match, TRBD1 (6 bases). Germline V gene data show CDR1 as SGHTA and CDR2 as FQGNSA. CDR3 size: 17 residues. V lost 4 bases and J lost 2, with 19 bases in between. This CDR3 is CASSSRAGRGFTDTQYF. The CDR3 DNA is TGTGCCAGCAGCTCCCGAGCAGGCAGGGGATTCACAGATACGCAGTATTTT.